One sample yielded the 30 T cell receptor beta chains listed below, sequenced in a study of blood T cell repertoires in COVID-19. Produced via immunoSEQ multiplex PCR; TCRdb's table is partial and in-frame only. The data hold approximately 140,000 clones, with roughly 80% observed a single time. The sequencing sample was made of peripheral blood. The receptors shown here come from a woman of 80 years or more in a cohort sampled during active or convalescent COVID-19.

The chain has TRBV5-6 and TRBJ1-6; D remains ambiguous. V shed 3 bases and J shed 1 base, with 14 bases lying between them. Germline V gives CDR1 SGHDT, CDR2 YYEEEE. The CDR3 is 17 amino acids. CDR3 in amino acids: CASSSWTMRSYNSPLHF. The CDR3 DNA is TGTGCCAGCAGCTCCTGGACTATGAGGTCCTATAATTCACCCCTCCACTTT.

V usage is TRBV29-1 and J usage is TRBJ2-7; 11 bases fit TRBD1. With 4 bases clipped from V and 2 bases from J, the junction kept 7 bases outside the gene matches. Germline CDR1 reads SQVTM; CDR2 reads ANQGSEA. The CDR3 runs 15 residues. The CDR3 bases are TGCAGCGTTGCCTTGGGGACAGGGGGACCCTACGAGCAGTACTTC. This translates into CSVALGTGGPYEQYF.

This chain uses TRBV18 with TRBJ2-5, with D possibly matching TRBD1 (7 bases). Germline CDR1 and CDR2: KGHSH and LQKENI. This CDR3 comprises 14 residues. Trimming pared 2 bases from V and 5 bases from J, leaving 12 bases between. CDR3 in amino acids: CASSPSRGDETQYF. CDR3 DNA: TGTGCCAGCTCACCATCCAGGGGGGACGAGACCCAGTACTTC.

V gene TRBV14 combines with J gene TRBJ2-5; tentative D call: TRBD2 (7 bases). Germline CDR1 reads SGHDN; CDR2 reads FVKESK. Trimming shortened V by 2 bases and J by 5 bases, and 27 bases separated the two germline ends. The CDR3 contains 19 residues. The CDR3 region is CASSQRGAYTNILRETQYF. The CDR3 nucleotides are TGTGCCAGCAGCCAACGGGGGGCCTACACCAATATACTACGGGAGACCCAGTACTTC.

This clone came up a few times. V usage is TRBV6-6 and J usage is TRBJ1-5; D is perhaps TRBD1 (5 bases). CDR1 is MNHNY and CDR2 is SVGAGI in the germline V gene (reference sequence). The V and J ends lost 2 bases and 0 bases respectively, with 11 bases between them. This CDR3 comprises 16 residues. CDR3 sequence: CASSYDDSYSNQPQHF. The CDR3 region has the DNA TGTGCCAGCAGTTACGACGACAGCTATAGCAATCAGCCCCAGCATTTT.

V is TRBV5-1 and J is TRBJ2-2; D gene unclear. The CDR3 runs 14 residues. Germline V CDR1 and CDR2: SGHRS, YFSETQ. V was pared by 4 bases and J by 8 bases, with 15 bases between. The CDR3 region has the DNA TGCGCCAGCAGCCCAGGCCTCAGTAGAGGGGAGCTGTTTTTT. Protein sequence: CASSPGLSRGELFF. The variable domain in full, with the rest retrieved from reference TRBV5-1 and TRBJ2-2, is KAGVTQTPRYLIKTRGQQVTLSCSPISGHRSVSWYQQTPGQGLQFLFEYFSETQRNKGNFPGRFSGRQFSNSRSEMNVSTLELGDSALYLCASSPGLSRGELFFGEGSRLTVL.

This chain connects TRBV15 to TRBJ1-4; no clear D. Trimming shortened V by 0 bases and J by 0 bases, and 8 bases separated the two germline ends. The CDR3 sequence is 16 residues long. Germline values: CDR1 LNHNV, CDR2 YYDKDF (reference sequence). This CDR3 is CATSRDLTTTNEKLFF. Written as DNA, the CDR3 is TGTGCCACCAGCAGAGATCTGACAACAACTAATGAAAAACTGTTTTTT.

V usage is TRBV7-9 and J usage is TRBJ2-3; tentative D call: TRBD2 (7 bases). The CDR3 contains 14 residues. Trimming took 3 bases from V and 6 from J, leaving 13 bases between them. Germline V gives CDR1 SEHNR, CDR2 FQNEAQ (reference sequence). The CDR3 reads CASSLGGLSDTQYF. DNA of the CDR3: TGTGCCAGCAGCTTGGGGGGGCTATCCGATACGCAGTATTTT.

This clone appeared a single time. The V call is TRBV5-5, the J call TRBJ2-3; the match to TRBD2 covers 12 bases. Germline values: CDR1 SGHKS, CDR2 YYEKEE (reference sequence). CDR3 size: 17 residues. With V trimmed by 2 bases and J by 0 bases, 4 bases remained unmatched. The CDR3 DNA reads as TGTGCCAGCAGCTTCCCTCTAGCGGGGGGGAGCACAGATACGCAGTATTTT. The encoded protein is CASSFPLAGGSTDTQYF.

J is TRBJ1-1 and V is TRBV9; D possibly corresponds to TRBD1 (5 bases). Looked up from germline, CDR1 is SGDLS and CDR2 is YYNGEE. The V and J ends lost 2 bases and 0 bases respectively, with 5 bases between them. The CDR3 runs to 13 residues. The CDR3 protein is CASSVTVNTEAFF. The CDR3 DNA sequence: TGTGCCAGCAGCGTGACAGTGAACACTGAAGCTTTCTTT.

The genes are TRBV19 and TRBJ1-2; 10 bases align to TRBD1. Germline V gene data show CDR1 as LNHDA and CDR2 as SQIVND (reference sequence). The CDR3 consists of 14 residues. V shed 1 base, J shed 8 bases, and the junction held 4 bases outside the gene matches. The CDR3 DNA reads as TGTGCCAGTAGTATAGCGGGACAGGGGAGAGGCTACACCTTC. Residues: CASSIAGQGRGYTF.

The V call is TRBV6-2 or TRBV6-3, the J call TRBJ1-6; TRBD1 might be the D (5 bases). Germline V gene data show CDR1 as MNHEY and CDR2 as SVGEGT. This CDR3 contains 12 residues. V was shortened by 2 bases and J by 9 bases, with 5 bases between the two germline ends. DNA of the CDR3: TGTGCCAGCAGTTACAGGGGTTCACCCCTCCACTTT. It yields the protein CASSYRGSPLHF.

This chain joins TRBV28 and TRBJ1-5; the D gene is possibly TRBD1 (5 bases). The CDR3 runs to 15 residues. The V gene lost 1 base and the J gene lost 4 bases, with 11 bases spanning the gap. CDR1 and CDR2 from the germline V gene are MDHEN and SYDVKM. CDR3 amino acids: CASSLSRGGNQPQHF. The CDR3 bases are TGTGCCAGCAGTTTATCCCGCGGGGGAAATCAGCCCCAGCATTTT.

The chain links TRBV6-4 to TRBJ2-3; D uncertain. The CDR3 spans 13 residues. Germline V gene lookup returns CDR1 MRHNA and CDR2 SNTAGT. Between the trimmed V and J ends, which lost 2 bases and 3 bases, there was a span of 6 bases. The CDR3 sequence is CASSDRETDTQYF. The CDR3 region has the DNA TGTGCCAGCAGTGACCGAGAGACAGATACGCAGTATTTT.

This clone was counted a few times. V gene TRBV6-5 combines with J gene TRBJ2-3; 9 bases line up with TRBD2. The CDR3 has 16 residues. Germline V gives CDR1 MNHEY, CDR2 SVGAGI. The V gene end was trimmed by 0 bases and the J gene end by 3 bases; junction bases not matched to a gene: 4. CDR3 protein: CASSYSRGGLTDTQYF. CDR3 in DNA: TGTGCCAGCAGTTACTCGCGGGGGGGCCTAACAGATACGCAGTATTTT.

V is TRBV9 and J is TRBJ2-2, with a possible D match to TRBD2 (6 bases). Per the germline V gene, CDR1 is SGDLS and CDR2 is YYNGEE. The CDR3 length is 15 residues. Trimming took 0 bases from V and 6 from J, leaving 12 bases between them. The CDR3 DNA is TGTGCCAGCAGCGTAGCTCCTAGCGAGGCCGGGGAGCTGTTTTTT. Protein: CASSVAPSEAGELFF.

This chain uses TRBV2 with TRBJ2-2; D may be TRBD2 (5 bases). The CDR3 length is 14 residues. The V gene's germline CDR1 is SNHLY and CDR2 FYNNEI. The germline V and J ends were trimmed by 4 bases and 7 bases, with 13 bases remaining between them. The CDR3 reads CASSVRVEGGELFF. The CDR3 DNA reads as TGTGCCAGCAGTGTACGGGTTGAGGGCGGGGAGCTGTTTTTT.

This rearrangement joins TRBV28 to TRBJ2-2, with 10 bases fitting TRBD1. The CDR3 runs to 15 residues. Per the germline V gene, CDR1 is MDHEN and CDR2 is SYDVKM. After removal of 6 bases from V and 6 bases from J, the junction contained 7 bases not matched to a gene. The chain's CDR3 is CASSPPDRGAGELFF. DNA of the CDR3: TGTGCCAGCAGCCCACCGGACAGGGGGGCCGGGGAGCTGTTTTTT.

This chain links TRBV4-2 with TRBJ1-1; 10 bases are shared with TRBD1. The CDR3 covers 15 residues. Per germline, CDR1 LGHNA and CDR2 YNFKEQ. J was trimmed by 4 bases and V by 5 bases; bases with no gene match: 7. The CDR3 nucleotides read TGTGCCAGCAGCGACGGACAGGGGGGAGGCACTGAAGCTTTCTTT. It translates to CASSDGQGGGTEAFF.

This clone came up once. The gene calls are TRBV28 and TRBJ1-6, with TRBD1 identical over 12 bases. Losses at the gene ends were 8 bases for V and 11 bases for J; bases not matched to a gene: 4. CDR1 and CDR2 from the germline V gene are MDHEN and SYDVKM. CDR3 length: 13 amino acids. CDR3 bases: TGTGCCAGCCGGGGACAGGGGGCACCACCCCTCCACTTT. It encodes CASRGQGAPPLHF.

The chain has TRBV7-2 and TRBJ1-2; 10 bases line up with TRBD1. Trimming removed 5 bases from V and 8 bases from J; junction bases left unmatched: 11. The CDR3 length is 15 residues. Germline values: CDR1 SGHTA, CDR2 FQGNSA. The CDR3 coding sequence is TGTGCCAGCAGCCATCCTGACAGGGGGCATTCGGGCTACACCTTC. It codes for CASSHPDRGHSGYTF.

The chain has TRBV7-2 and TRBJ2-1, with D perhaps matching TRBD2 (5 bases). The V gene lost 4 bases and the J gene lost 12 bases, with 13 bases spanning the gap. CDR3 length: 12 residues. Germline V gives CDR1 SGHTA, CDR2 FQGNSA. The CDR3 here is CASSSPSPMQFF. The CDR3 region has the DNA TGTGCCAGCAGCTCACCTAGCCCAATGCAGTTCTTC.

The chain is built from TRBV7-8 and TRBJ2-3, with TRBD2 matching 10 bases. The germline gives CDR1 SGHVS, CDR2 FQNEAQ. The CDR3 totals 16 residues. V was clipped by 5 bases and J by 1 base; unmatched bases: 6. As DNA, the CDR3 is TGTGCCAGCAGCCACGGGACTAGCGATGGCACAGATACGCAGTATTTT. Translated: CASSHGTSDGTDTQYF.

V and J are TRBV2 and TRBJ1-5; maybe TRBD1 (6 bases). This CDR3 has 15 residues. The ends were cut back, 5 bases at V and 4 bases at J, with 15 bases in the middle. Germline V gives CDR1 SNHLY, CDR2 FYNNEI. Here the CDR3 reads CASSRQGTLNQPQHF. Here the CDR3 DNA reads TGTGCCAGCAGTCGTCAGGGGACACTAAATCAGCCCCAGCATTTT. Full variable domain (missing parts from reference TRBV2 and TRBJ1-5): EPEVTQTPSHQVTQMGQEVILRCVPISNHLYFYWYRQILGQKVEFLVSFYNNEISEKSEIFDDQFSVERPDGSNFTLKIRSTKLEDSAMYFCASSRQGTLNQPQHFGDGTRLSIL.

V and J are TRBV5-1 and TRBJ2-5; possibly TRBD1 for D (5 bases). The ends were cut back, 6 bases at V and 1 base at J, with 10 bases in the middle. This CDR3 is 13 amino acids long. Germline V gene lookup returns CDR1 SGHRS and CDR2 YFSETQ. CDR3: CASTRGLQETQYF. The CDR3 DNA is TGCGCCAGCACTAGGGGTCTCCAAGAGACCCAGTACTTC. The whole variable domain, remainder taken from reference TRBV5-1 and TRBJ2-5, is KAGVTQTPRYLIKTRGQQVTLSCSPISGHRSVSWYQQTPGQGLQFLFEYFSETQRNKGNFPGRFSGRQFSNSRSEMNVSTLELGDSALYLCASTRGLQETQYFGPGTRLLVL.

The chain uses TRBV5-1 and TRBJ2-1; 8 bases align to TRBD1. Germline values: CDR1 SGHRS, CDR2 YFSETQ. V gave up 4 bases and J gave up 3 bases; unmatched junction bases: 6. The CDR3 length is 15 residues. This CDR3 reads CASSAQGAVYNEQFF. CDR3 nucleotide sequence: TGCGCCAGCAGCGCCCAGGGGGCGGTCTACAATGAGCAGTTCTTC.

This clone showed up just once. The V call is TRBV28, the J call TRBJ2-3; TRBD2 matches 10 bases. Germline V gene sequence: CDR1 MDHEN, CDR2 SYDVKM. After removal of 5 bases from V and 4 bases from J, the junction contained 3 bases not matched to a gene. The CDR3 sequence is 14 residues long. This CDR3 is CASSLAGASDTQYF. The CDR3 nucleotides are TGTGCCAGCAGTCTAGCGGGGGCTTCAGATACGCAGTATTTT.

The chain couples TRBV2 to TRBJ1-4, with TRBD1 as a possible D gene (6 bases). Germline CDR1 reads SNHLY; CDR2 reads FYNNEI. The ends were cut back, 3 bases at V and 7 bases at J, with 18 bases in the middle. The CDR3 is made up of 16 amino acids. The CDR3 loop reads CASSEALGAVGEKLFF. DNA for the CDR3: TGTGCCAGCAGTGAGGCTCTGGGGGCGGTGGGTGAAAAACTGTTTTTT.

This clone was seen only once. The chain recombines TRBV6-5 with TRBJ2-7, with 7 bases aligning to TRBD2. The CDR3 runs to 13 residues. Germline CDR1 reads MNHEY; CDR2 reads SVGAGI. The ends lost 8 bases at V and 2 bases at J; junction bases unmatched: 6. In DNA, the CDR3 is TGTGCCAGCGGCCCCGGGAGGACCTACGAGCAGTACTTC. Translation: CASGPGRTYEQYF.

DNA of the CDR3: TGTGCCAGCTCCGACGGGGGGTCCAACGTCCTGACTTTC. Translated, it gives CASSDGGSNVLTF. The J gene is TRBJ2-6, the V gene TRBV18, with TRBD2 matching over 7 bases. This CDR3 is built from 13 residues. Germline loops: CDR1 KGHSH, CDR2 LQKENI. V shed 6 bases, J shed 8 bases, and the junction held 4 bases outside the gene matches.